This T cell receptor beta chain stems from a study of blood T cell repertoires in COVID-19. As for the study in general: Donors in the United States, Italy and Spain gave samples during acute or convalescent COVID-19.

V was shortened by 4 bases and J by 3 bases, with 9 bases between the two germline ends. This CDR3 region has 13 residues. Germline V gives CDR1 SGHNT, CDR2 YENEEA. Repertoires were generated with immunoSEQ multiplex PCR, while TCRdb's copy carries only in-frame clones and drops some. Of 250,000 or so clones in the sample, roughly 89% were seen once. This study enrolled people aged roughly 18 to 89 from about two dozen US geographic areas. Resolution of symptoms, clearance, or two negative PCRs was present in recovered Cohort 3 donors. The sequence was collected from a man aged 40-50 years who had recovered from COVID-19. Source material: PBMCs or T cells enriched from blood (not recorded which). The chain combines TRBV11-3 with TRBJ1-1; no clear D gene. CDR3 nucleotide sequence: TGTGCCAGCAGCTCTACCCGGGACACTGAAGCTTTCTTT. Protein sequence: CASSSTRDTEAFF.